The rows below give T cell receptor beta chains drawn from one sample of a study of blood T cell repertoires in COVID-19. TCRdb's copy holds only in-frame clones and misses some; the assay was immunoSEQ multiplex PCR. The table has 200,000 to 250,000 clones, around 91% seen once. The sequenced material came from PBMCs or T cells enriched from blood (not recorded which). The receptors here all came from a man aged 25-45 years who had been exposed to COVID-19. CDR3s include the opening cysteine and the closing phenylalanine or tryptophan. Each record gives: V gene, clone size, J gene, D gene, CDR3 DNA, CDR3 protein. The D gene is left open where the match is weak. Where a row states a size, it is once, few, many or the class of an expanded clone; other rows omit it.

>TRBV5-1|.|TRBJ1-3|.
TGCGCCAGCAGCTTGGTGGGGAGCGGAACGTCTGGAAACACCATATATTTT
CASSLVGSGTSGNTIYF
>TRBV6-4|.|TRBJ2-1|TRBD1
TGTGCCAGCAGTGACTCCCCGGGACAGGGGGTAAATGAGCAGTTCTTC
CASSDSPGQGVNEQFF
>TRBV9|.|TRBJ2-7|.
TGTGCCAGCAGCGTAGATAGCGGAACCTACGAGCAGTACTTC
CASSVDSGTYEQYF
>TRBV5-4|.|TRBJ2-5|TRBD2
TGTGCCAGCAGCCCACCCCCGACTAGCGGTCATGAGACCCAGTACTTC
CASSPPPTSGHETQYF
>TRBV11-3|few|TRBJ2-1|.
TGTGCCAGCAGCTTAGGGCTAGCGCACAATGAGCAGTTCTTC
CASSLGLAHNEQFF
>TRBV7-6|.|TRBJ1-6|.
TGTGCCAGCAGCTTAGATGCGGGCGACTATAATTCACCCCTCCACTTT
CASSLDAGDYNSPLHF
>TRBV5-1|once|TRBJ1-5|.
TGCGCCAGCAGTCTTCAGGGGAATCAGCCCCAGCATTTT
CASSLQGNQPQHF
>TRBV12-5|once|TRBJ2-7|TRBD1
TGTGCTAGTGGTTTGGGGGGGACAGGCCCCTCATCTCGCTCCTACGAGCAGTACTTC
CASGLGGTGPSSRSYEQYF
>TRBV5-8|.|TRBJ1-1|.
TGTGCCAGCAGCTTGGAAACGGACACTGAAGCTTTCTTT
CASSLETDTEAFF
>TRBV6-1|.|TRBJ1-2|TRBD1
TGTGCCAGCAGTGATAGACAGGGGCAGGGTGGCTACACCTTC
CASSDRQGQGGYTF
>TRBV2|few|TRBJ1-6|.
TGTGCCAGCAGGGAAAACGGGGATTCACCCCTCCACTTT
CASRENGDSPLHF
>TRBV11-2|.|TRBJ1-2|.
TGTGCCAGCAGCTTAGAGGCAGGGAATGGCTACACCTTC
CASSLEAGNGYTF
>TRBV2|.|TRBJ1-6|.
TGTGCCAGCAATGATCGGGGACAACATAATTCACCCCTCCACTTT
CASNDRGQHNSPLHF
>TRBV29-1|.|TRBJ1-2|TRBD1
TGCAGCGGGCAAGGAGGGGGCGGCTACACCTTC
CSGQGGGGYTF
>TRBV3-1/TRBV3-2|.|TRBJ1-1|.
TGTGCCAGCAGCCAAGATGGACAGAACACTGAAGCTTTCTTT
CASSQDGQNTEAFF
>TRBV4-1|.|TRBJ1-2|.
TGCGCCAGCAGCCAATCCCGCCCAGGGTACTATGGCTACACCTTC
CASSQSRPGYYGYTF
>TRBV7-2|.|TRBJ2-5|TRBD2
TGTGCCAGCAGGCCTAGCGGGTATCCTCAAGAGACCCAGTACTTC
CASRPSGYPQETQYF
>TRBV4-2|few|TRBJ2-7|.
TGTGCCAGCAGCCAAGACGGCAGCGGTGGCTACGAGCAGTACTTC
CASSQDGSGGYEQYF
>TRBV18|few|TRBJ1-1|.
TGTGCCAGCTCCCCCGGAGTGAACACTGAAGCTTTCTTT
CASSPGVNTEAFF
>TRBV19|.|TRBJ2-3|TRBD2
TGTGCCAGTAGTATAGGGGCGGGGGGCCACCCAGATACGCAGTATTTT
CASSIGAGGHPDTQYF
>TRBV23-1|.|TRBJ2-3|.
TGCGCCAGCAGTCAATCACATATCGGCACAGATACGCAGTATTTT
CASSQSHIGTDTQYF
>TRBV19|.|TRBJ1-1|.
TGTGCCAGTAGTACAGGACAGGAAGCTTTCTTT
CASSTGQEAFF
>TRBV30|.|TRBJ2-1|.
TGTGCCTGGAGTCGACAGTCTAATGAGCAGTTCTTC
CAWSRQSNEQFF
>TRBV2|.|TRBJ1-5|.
TGTGCCAGCAGATCTTCTGACAGGCCCCAGCATTTT
CASRSSDRPQHF
>TRBV30|.|TRBJ1-1|.
TGTGCCTGGAGTCCACTTCGGAACACTGAAGCTTTCTTT
CAWSPLRNTEAFF
>TRBV2|.|TRBJ2-2|TRBD1
TGTGCCAGCAGGAGACAGGGGGCCTTCACCGGGGAGCTGTTTTTT
CASRRQGAFTGELFF
>TRBV2|few|TRBJ2-7|.
TGTGCCAGCACAGGGAAGATCTACGAGCAGTACTTC
CASTGKIYEQYF
>TRBV6-5|.|TRBJ1-2|.
TGTGCCAGCAGTTACTCGGAGTCGGACTTTTTATGGGGCTACACCTTC
CASSYSESDFLWGYTF
>TRBV6-5|few|TRBJ2-2|TRBD1
TGTGCCAGCAGCGTTCGACAGGGTGTCCCCGGGGAGCTGTTTTTT
CASSVRQGVPGELFF
>TRBV25-1|.|TRBJ2-5|TRBD2
TGTGCCAGCAGTGACCTACTAGCGGGGGGCCAAGAGACCCAGTACTTC
CASSDLLAGGQETQYF
>TRBV14|once|TRBJ2-3|TRBD2
TGTGCCAGCAGCCGAGGAGGCGGGGGGACAGATACGCAGTATTTT
CASSRGGGGTDTQYF
>TRBV3-1/TRBV3-2|.|TRBJ2-3|.
TGTGCCAGCAGCCCTAGCGTCGCTAGCACAGATACGCAGTATTTT
CASSPSVASTDTQYF
>TRBV6-5|.|TRBJ2-7|.
TGTGCCAGCAGCTTGGACATAAGCTCCTACGAGCAGTACTTC
CASSLDISSYEQYF
>TRBV7-2|.|TRBJ2-1|TRBD2
TGTGCCAGCAGCTCCCGCCTAGCGGGGGCCTACAATGAGCAGTTCTTC
CASSSRLAGAYNEQFF
>TRBV10-2|.|TRBJ2-7|.
TGCGCCAGCTCCCCAGGGGACTACGAGCAGTACTTC
CASSPGDYEQYF
>TRBV7-6|.|TRBJ2-7|.
TGTGCCAGCAGCTTAAACGTGGGGGGTACATACGAGCAGTACTTC
CASSLNVGGTYEQYF
>TRBV19|.|TRBJ1-4|TRBD1
TGTGCCAGTGGGGGACAGTGGGGTGAAAAACTGTTTTTT
CASGGQWGEKLFF
>TRBV5-1|.|TRBJ1-2|TRBD1
TGCGCCAGCAGCCCGGACAGGGTTGAAATCTATGGCTACACCTTC
CASSPDRVEIYGYTF
>TRBV4-2|.|TRBJ2-7|.
TGTGCCAGCAGCCAAGACTCCGGGGAGTCGTACTTC
CASSQDSGESYF
>TRBV6-1|.|TRBJ1-6|TRBD1
TGTGCCAGCAGTGCCCAGGGGGCCCCATCTAATTCACCCCTCCACTTT
CASSAQGAPSNSPLHF
>TRBV2|.|TRBJ2-7|TRBD2
TGTGCCGTCGTTACTAGCGAAAACTCCTACGAGCAGTACTTC
CAVVTSENSYEQYF
>TRBV9|.|TRBJ2-3|.
TGTGCCAGCAGCCTCCGGGATCGCACAGATACGCAGTATTTT
CASSLRDRTDTQYF
>TRBV10-3|.|TRBJ1-5|.
TGTGCCATCAGTCCGACAGAGGATCAGCCCCAGCATTTT
CAISPTEDQPQHF
>TRBV5-1|.|TRBJ2-7|.
TGCGCCAGCAGCTCCCTGGGGCAGGAGATTCCCTACGAGCAGTACTTC
CASSSLGQEIPYEQYF
>TRBV5-1|.|TRBJ1-5|.
TGCGCCAGCAGCGCCGGACAAGGGGAAAATCAGCCCCAGCATTTT
CASSAGQGENQPQHF
>TRBV29-1|.|TRBJ2-3|TRBD2
TGCAGCGGCACGGCTGGCGGGGGGACAGATACGCAGTATTTT
CSGTAGGGTDTQYF
>TRBV7-3|.|TRBJ2-5|TRBD2
TGTGCCAGCAGCGTAGCGGGGGGGCAAGAGACCCAGTACTTC
CASSVAGGQETQYF
>TRBV5-1|.|TRBJ2-2|TRBD2
TGCGCCAGCAGCTTGGGTTTTGGGCGGGGGACGAACACCGGGGAGCTGTTTTTT
CASSLGFGRGTNTGELFF
>TRBV14|.|TRBJ1-4|TRBD1
TGTGCCAGCAGCCGCTTACGGACAGGGTCACAAAAACTGTTTTTT
CASSRLRTGSQKLFF
>TRBV7-8|once|TRBJ1-6|.
TGTGCCAGCAGCTTAGATGGCAATTCACCCCTCCACTTT
CASSLDGNSPLHF
>TRBV19|once|TRBJ1-5|.
TGTGCCAGTACCAGGGTTTATAGCAATCAGCCCCAGCATTTT
CASTRVYSNQPQHF
>TRBV19|.|TRBJ1-5|.
TGTGCCAGTAGACTTAGCAATCAGCCCCAGCATTTT
CASRLSNQPQHF
>TRBV6-5|.|TRBJ2-2|.
TGTGCCAGCAGTTCGGCGAACACCGGGGAGCTGTTTTTT
CASSSANTGELFF
>TRBV19|.|TRBJ1-1|.
TGTGCCAGTAGTATCCGGGGTTCGAACACTGAAGCTTTCTTT
CASSIRGSNTEAFF
>TRBV7-2|once|TRBJ1-1|.
TGTGCCAGCAGCTGGGGGGTACTAACTGAAGCTTTCTTT
CASSWGVLTEAFF
>TRBV4-3|.|TRBJ2-2|.
TGCGCCAGCAGCCATCGAAGTTATTACGCGGACACCGGGGAGCTGTTTTTT
CASSHRSYYADTGELFF
>TRBV4-1|.|TRBJ2-1|.
TGCGCCAGCAGCCAAGATGGTGTTAGCGTTGAGCAGTTCTTC
CASSQDGVSVEQFF
>TRBV6-1|.|TRBJ1-5|TRBD1
TGTGCCAGCAGTGAGATGACAGGGGGGTTACAGCCCCAGCATTTT
CASSEMTGGLQPQHF
>TRBV5-1|.|TRBJ2-2|.
TGCGCCAGCACCCGGAGGGGCGAGGACGGGGAGCTGTTTTTT
CASTRRGEDGELFF
>TRBV4-1|.|TRBJ1-6|TRBD1
TGCGCCAGCAGCGCGACAGGGGACGGTTCACCCCTCCACTTT
CASSATGDGSPLHF